This is a list of T cell receptor beta chains from one sample in a study of T cell responses to AZD1222 COVID-19 vaccine. The assay was immunoSEQ multiplex PCR, and TCRdb's table has in-frame clones only and misses some. The sample gives approximately 150,000 clones, roughly nine tenths of which show up once; 7.5% to 9.5% is in the top ten. This specimen consisted of peripheral blood, obtained 28 days after the second dose of the MenACWY control vaccine. The receptors shown here come from an adult who received the MenACWY meningococcal vaccine as a control. CDR3s include the opening cysteine and the closing phenylalanine or tryptophan.

j_gene: TRBJ1-2; v_gene: TRBV5-4; CDR3aa: CASSLALQGNYGYTF
j_gene: TRBJ2-7; v_gene: TRBV27; CDR3aa: CASTFSGRYYEQYF
j_gene: TRBJ2-5; v_gene: TRBV7-2; CDR3aa: CASSLTGLQETQYF
j_gene: TRBJ1-4; v_gene: TRBV20-1; CDR3aa: CSASDPPGQGKLFF
j_gene: TRBJ1-5; v_gene: TRBV7-8; CDR3aa: CASSLFGGHSGNQPQHF
j_gene: TRBJ1-1; v_gene: TRBV5-1; CDR3aa: CASSLGLNTEAFF
j_gene: TRBJ2-2; v_gene: TRBV19; CDR3aa: CASSMPRTGELFF
j_gene: TRBJ2-1; v_gene: TRBV24-1; CDR3aa: CATSDPQRRPYNEQFF
j_gene: TRBJ1-3; v_gene: TRBV24-1; CDR3aa: CARPGSSGNTIYF
j_gene: TRBJ2-1; v_gene: TRBV7-3; CDR3aa: CASSSELAGGHEQFF
j_gene: TRBJ1-1; v_gene: TRBV18; CDR3aa: CASSPRQNFEIHEAFF
j_gene: TRBJ2-3; v_gene: TRBV12-3/TRBV12-4; CDR3aa: CASSLAGADTQYF
j_gene: TRBJ1-2; v_gene: TRBV6-1; CDR3aa: CASSESEGIGGYTF
j_gene: TRBJ2-3; v_gene: TRBV19; CDR3aa: CASSIGAVTDTQYF
j_gene: TRBJ1-5; v_gene: TRBV5-5; CDR3aa: CASSLGQGSQPQHF
j_gene: TRBJ1-3; v_gene: TRBV12-5; CDR3aa: CASGWRTGSLSGNTIYF
j_gene: TRBJ2-7; v_gene: TRBV5-5; CDR3aa: CASSSVRSSYEQYF
j_gene: TRBJ1-1; v_gene: TRBV2; CDR3aa: CASSEALGQGPNTEAFF
j_gene: TRBJ2-7; v_gene: TRBV7-3; CDR3aa: CASRSTGTHEQYF
j_gene: TRBJ2-5; v_gene: TRBV28; CDR3aa: CASSLAGVQETQYF
j_gene: TRBJ2-3; v_gene: TRBV27; CDR3aa: CASSPITPPRSDTQYF
j_gene: TRBJ1-6; v_gene: TRBV11-2; CDR3aa: CASSLGTGASPLHF
j_gene: TRBJ1-4; v_gene: TRBV5-5; CDR3aa: CASSMGWWANEKLFF
j_gene: TRBJ1-4; v_gene: TRBV7-9; CDR3aa: CASSESMGQEREKLFF
j_gene: TRBJ1-6; v_gene: TRBV5-1; CDR3aa: CASSGGDRGSSPLHF
j_gene: TRBJ2-7; v_gene: TRBV7-2; CDR3aa: CASSSPQSPYEQYF
j_gene: TRBJ2-5; v_gene: TRBV5-1; CDR3aa: CASSLEGGRETQYF
j_gene: TRBJ1-6; v_gene: TRBV5-1; CDR3aa: CASSIAGNSPLHF
j_gene: TRBJ2-2; v_gene: TRBV24-1; CDR3aa: CATSGQGARTGELFF
j_gene: TRBJ2-3; v_gene: TRBV5-1; CDR3aa: CASSHGVRDTQYF
j_gene: TRBJ1-1; v_gene: TRBV10-3; CDR3aa: CAISQGDTEAFF
j_gene: TRBJ2-7; v_gene: TRBV6-2/TRBV6-3; CDR3aa: CASSRMTGTYEQYF
j_gene: TRBJ2-7; v_gene: TRBV12-3/TRBV12-4; CDR3aa: CASSRNYEQYF
j_gene: TRBJ2-4; v_gene: TRBV20-1; CDR3aa: CSASWVQGVGIQYF
j_gene: TRBJ2-1; v_gene: TRBV9; CDR3aa: CASSVSGVSYNEQFF
j_gene: TRBJ2-7; v_gene: TRBV7-8; CDR3aa: CASSRLTGGDDEQYF
j_gene: TRBJ1-1; v_gene: TRBV19; CDR3aa: CASSAYPLTNTEAFF
j_gene: TRBJ1-5; v_gene: TRBV6-2/TRBV6-3; CDR3aa: CASSYSSGQPQHF
j_gene: TRBJ1-4; v_gene: TRBV11-2; CDR3aa: CASSRIIQGATNEKLFF
j_gene: TRBJ2-2; v_gene: TRBV30; CDR3aa: CAWNRATNTGELFF
j_gene: TRBJ1-5; v_gene: TRBV6-5; CDR3aa: CASRETGGRNQPQHF
j_gene: TRBJ1-1; v_gene: TRBV6-1; CDR3aa: CASSVRLTRGRVDTEAFF
j_gene: TRBJ2-7; v_gene: TRBV19; CDR3aa: CASRLASDRVPYEQYF
j_gene: TRBJ1-2; v_gene: TRBV28; CDR3aa: CASSLVAVSNYGYTF
j_gene: TRBJ2-2; v_gene: TRBV13; CDR3aa: CASSSGRRGRNTGELFF